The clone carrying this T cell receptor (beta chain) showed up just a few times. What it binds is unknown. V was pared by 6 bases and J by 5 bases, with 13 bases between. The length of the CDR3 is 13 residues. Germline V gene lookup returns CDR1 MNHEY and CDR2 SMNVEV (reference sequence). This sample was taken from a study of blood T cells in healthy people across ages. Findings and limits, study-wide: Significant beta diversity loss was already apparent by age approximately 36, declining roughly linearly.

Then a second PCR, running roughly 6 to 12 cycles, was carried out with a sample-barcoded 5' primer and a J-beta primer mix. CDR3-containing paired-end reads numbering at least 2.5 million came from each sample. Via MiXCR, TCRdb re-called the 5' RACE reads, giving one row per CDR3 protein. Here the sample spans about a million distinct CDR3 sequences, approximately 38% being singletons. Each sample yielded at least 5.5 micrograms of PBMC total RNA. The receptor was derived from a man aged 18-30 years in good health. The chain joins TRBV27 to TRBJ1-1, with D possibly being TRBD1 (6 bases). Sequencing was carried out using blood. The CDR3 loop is CASSWRGWTEAFF. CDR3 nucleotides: TGTGCCAGCAGCTGGAGGGGGTGGACTGAAGCTTTCTTT.